Following are 14 T cell receptor beta chains from one sample sequenced in a study of blood T cell repertoires in COVID-19. The repertoire was sequenced with immunoSEQ multiplex PCR; TCRdb's copy has only in-frame clones and lacks some. The sample holds roughly 160,000 clones, more than 65% seen once. Sequencing input: PBMCs or T cells enriched from blood (not recorded which). All receptors derive from a woman aged 35 to 49 with acute COVID-19.

This clone has just a few counts. The gene calls are TRBV19 and TRBJ1-3, with D uncertain. Trimming left V 7 bases short and J 4 bases short, with 14 bases between. Germline V gene data show CDR1 as LNHDA and CDR2 as SQIVND (reference sequence). CDR3 size: 14 residues. The CDR3 nucleotides read TGTGCCAGTAACGATGGCCGAGGGGGAAACACCATATATTTT. It yields the protein CASNDGRGGNTIYF.

CDR3 region: CASSSIATGGVNEQFF. The DNA for the CDR3 is TGTGCCAGCAGCTCCATAGCTACGGGAGGGGTAAATGAGCAGTTCTTC. The V and J genes are TRBV11-3 and TRBJ2-1; 8 bases align to TRBD2. Germline trimming cut 4 bases from V and 7 bases from J; bases unmatched to any gene: 12. The CDR3 runs to 16 residues. CDR1 and CDR2 from the germline V gene are SGHNT and YENEEA. Combining the CDR3 with reference TRBV11-3 and TRBJ2-1 gives the whole variable domain EAGVVQSPRYKIIEKKQPVAFWCNPISGHNTLYWYLQNLGQGPELLIRYENEEAVDDSQLPKDRFSAERLKGVDSTLKIQPAELGDSAVYLCASSSIATGGVNEQFFGPGTRLTVL.

V usage is TRBV7-6 and J usage is TRBJ2-3; D possibly corresponds to TRBD1 (5 bases). The CDR3 runs 15 residues. Germline CDR1 is SGHVS and CDR2 is FNYEAQ. V was cut by 4 bases and J by 1 base, with 12 bases left in between. This CDR3 reads CASSSGLTGTDTQYF. The CDR3 DNA follows: TGTGCCAGCAGCTCAGGGTTGACTGGCACAGATACGCAGTATTTT.

CDR3 DNA sequence: TGTGCCAGCAGCTTAGGACCTGGCGGGGTACAAGAGACCCAGTACTTC. Residues: CASSLGPGGVQETQYF. The V gene is TRBV7-9, the J gene TRBJ2-5; tentative D call: TRBD2 (6 bases). Germline CDR1 SEHNR, CDR2 FQNEAQ (reference sequence). This CDR3 is 16 amino acids long. Trimming shortened V by 1 base and J by 2 bases, and 14 bases separated the two germline ends.

The gene calls are TRBV12-3 or TRBV12-4 and TRBJ2-3; the D is unclear. The V gene lost 3 bases and the J gene lost 7 bases, with 11 bases spanning the gap. This CDR3 spans 13 amino acids. In nucleotides, the CDR3 is TGTGCCAGCAGTTTCGAGACTCTCAATACGCAGTATTTT. Amino acids: CASSFETLNTQYF.

J is TRBJ1-1 and V is TRBV3-1 (or the pseudogene TRBV3-2); 7 positions agree with TRBD1. Per the germline V gene, CDR1 is LGHDT and CDR2 is YNNKEL (reference sequence). This CDR3 region has 18 residues. Unmatched junction bases numbered 19, after V lost 6 bases and J lost 3 bases. CDR3 sequence (DNA): TGTGCCAGCAGTCCCCATATGGGCGGCAGGGGGTTCGACACTGAAGCTTTCTTT. Amino acids: CASSPHMGGRGFDTEAFF.

V is TRBV7-3 and J is TRBJ2-1; 15 bases fit TRBD2. J lost 4 bases, V lost 5 bases, and 6 bases had no gene match. CDR3 length: 17 amino acids. Germline CDR1 and CDR2: SGHTA and FQGTGA. The CDR3 DNA follows: TGTGCCAGCAGCAAGGGACTAGCGGGAGGTCCGTACAATGAGCAGTTCTTC. Protein: CASSKGLAGGPYNEQFF.

The rearrangement joins TRBV9 to TRBJ1-1, with a possible D match to TRBD1 (5 bases). Trimming cost V 0 bases and J 2 bases, with 8 bases left between them. CDR1 is SGDLS, CDR2 YYNGEE, per germline. The CDR3 is 14 amino acids. The CDR3 DNA is TGTGCCAGCAGCGTAGGACAGCGAAACACTGAAGCTTTCTTT. As protein: CASSVGQRNTEAFF.

This rearrangement joins TRBV5-1 to TRBJ1-2, with unresolved D. Deletions cut 4 bases from V and 7 bases from J, with 8 bases between. Germline CDR1 is SGHRS and CDR2 is YFSETQ. This CDR3 spans 11 amino acids. CDR3 residues: CASSMASGYTF. CDR3 DNA: TGCGCCAGCAGCATGGCGTCTGGCTACACCTTC.

This chain connects TRBV19 to TRBJ1-2; a weak D match, TRBD1 (5 bases). The ends were cut back, 6 bases at V and 6 bases at J, with 14 bases in the middle. The V gene's germline CDR1 is LNHDA and CDR2 SQIVND (reference sequence). The CDR3 totals 13 residues. CDR3 in amino acids: CASSPAAGDGYTF. As DNA, the CDR3 is TGTGCCAGTAGCCCTGCCGCGGGGGATGGCTACACCTTC.

The chain combines TRBV27 with TRBJ2-3; a possible D gene is TRBD2 (7 bases). V was cut by 5 bases and J by 2 bases, with 17 bases left in between. The CDR3 has 16 residues. Germline CDR1 is MNHEY and CDR2 is SMNVEV (reference sequence). CDR3 sequence (DNA): TGTGCCAGCAGTCTCGGACTAGGGGGGAACACAGATACGCAGTATTTT. It codes for CASSLGLGGNTDTQYF.

This rearrangement joins TRBV7-2 to TRBJ2-5, with 9 bases lining up with TRBD1. The CDR3 is 16 residues long. Germline values: CDR1 SGHTA, CDR2 FQGNSA. V lost 5 bases and J lost 7; bases outside the gene matches: 14. The CDR3 is CASSAGTGWDGGTQYF. CDR3 nucleotide sequence: TGTGCCAGCAGCGCCGGGACAGGGTGGGATGGTGGGACCCAGTACTTC.

The chain links TRBV2 to TRBJ2-2; 11 bases agree with TRBD2. Germline CDR1 and CDR2: SNHLY and FYNNEI. With 6 bases clipped from V and 5 bases from J, the junction kept 5 bases outside the gene matches. The CDR3 runs 15 residues. Here the CDR3 DNA reads TGTGCCAGCAGCCCACTAGCGGGAGTTACCGGGGAGCTGTTTTTT. This encodes CASSPLAGVTGELFF.

This clone showed up many times. The gene calls are TRBV19 and TRBJ1-1; D is ambiguous. Looked up from germline, CDR1 is LNHDA and CDR2 is SQIVND (reference sequence). This CDR3 is built from 13 residues. V dropped 7 bases and J dropped 3 bases, with 12 bases sitting between them. CDR3 sequence: CASKRLEDTEAFF. CDR3 sequence (DNA): TGTGCCAGTAAACGGCTTGAGGACACTGAAGCTTTCTTT.